This passage covers 20 T cell receptor beta chains from one sample sequenced in a study of PD-L1 blockade in urothelial cancer. Time point reported: peripheral blood 6 weeks after treatment start. Sequencing was performed with immunoSEQ multiplex PCR; in TCRdb, only in-frame clones are kept and a portion is missing. Seen here are nearly 50,000 clones, 80% to 90% observed once, and the top ten hold over 8.5%. This specimen was PBMCs, taken around atezolizumab (anti-PD-L1) treatment. These receptor sequences come from a man between 65 and 85 years old with urothelial cancer.

V and J are TRBV12-5 and TRBJ2-1; TRBD2 matches at 12 bases. From germline, CDR1 is LGHNT and CDR2 FRNRAP. The CDR3 totals 16 residues. The V gene end was trimmed by 0 bases and the J gene end by 5 bases; junction bases not matched to a gene: 2. This chain's CDR3 is CASGLVTSGRDNEQFF. CDR3 in DNA: TGTGCTAGTGGTTTGGTGACTAGCGGGAGAGACAATGAGCAGTTCTTC.

This clone was recorded only once. This chain uses TRBV6-5 with TRBJ1-5; D perhaps matches TRBD1 (6 bases). Germline CDR1 MNHEY, CDR2 SVGAGI. The CDR3 contains 13 residues. Deletions cut 2 bases from V and 9 bases from J, with 11 bases between. The CDR3 here is CASSYERGGPQHF. The CDR3 DNA reads TGTGCCAGCAGTTACGAGAGGGGGGGGCCCCAGCATTTT.

The rearrangement joins TRBV6-5 to TRBJ2-5, with 8 positions matching TRBD2. The V and J ends lost 0 bases and 5 bases, in that order; junction bases with no gene match: 5. There are 15 residues in the CDR3. Per the germline V gene, CDR1 is MNHEY and CDR2 is SVGAGI. CDR3 coding DNA: TGTGCCAGCAGTTACTCCACTAGCGGCACTGAGACCCAGTACTTC. As protein: CASSYSTSGTETQYF.

The genes are TRBV10-3 and TRBJ1-3; 7 nucleotides match TRBD1. Germline V lookup: CDR1 ENHRY, CDR2 SYGVKD. The CDR3 sequence is 13 residues long. Losses at the gene ends were 6 bases for V and 4 bases for J; bases not matched to a gene: 3. The CDR3 loop is CAISTDRGNTIYF. CDR3 sequence (DNA): TGTGCCATCAGCACGGACAGGGGAAACACCATATATTTT.

The J gene is TRBJ1-2, the V gene TRBV5-4; 10 nucleotides agree with TRBD1. The germline V gene has CDR1 SGHNT and CDR2 YYREEE (reference sequence). With V trimmed by 4 bases and J by 0 bases, 3 bases remained unmatched. The CDR3 sequence is 15 residues long. The CDR3 nucleotides are TGTGCCAGCAGCCTGGACAGGGGGGCTAACTATGGCTACACCTTC. Translating it yields CASSLDRGANYGYTF. The full variable domain, rest sourced from reference TRBV5-4 and TRBJ1-2, is ETGVTQSPTHLIKTRGQQVTLRCSSQSGHNTVSWYQQALGQGPQFIFQYYREEENGRGNFPPRFSGLQFPNYSSELNVNALELDDSALYLCASSLDRGANYGYTFGSGTRLTVV.

The CDR3 is CASEGLAGVKEAQYF. The CDR3, as DNA: TGTGCCAGCGAGGGACTAGCGGGAGTGAAGGAGGCCCAGTACTTC. The chain couples TRBV19 to TRBJ2-5; 14 nucleotides line up with TRBD2. V shed 9 bases and J 9 bases; nucleotides not matched to a gene: 12. Germline V CDR1 and CDR2: LNHDA, SQIVND (reference sequence). The CDR3 covers 15 residues.

The rearrangement joins TRBV25-1 to TRBJ2-7; a weak D match, TRBD2 (7 bases). The germline V gene encodes CDR1 MGHDK and CDR2 SYGVNS. The CDR3 spans 14 residues. Between the trimmed V and J ends, which lost 3 bases and 0 bases, there was a span of 9 bases. CDR3 DNA: TGTGCCAGCAGTGAGGCGGGGGCCTCCTACGAGCAGTACTTC. This encodes CASSEAGASYEQYF.

This clone was picked up a small number of times. The same CDR3 arises from other DNA sequences in this sample as well. The chain recombines TRBV7-2 with TRBJ1-3; possible D gene TRBD1, 6 bases. V lost 5 bases to trimming and J lost 0 bases, with 8 bases between them. The CDR3 is 14 residues long. The germline gives CDR1 SGHTA, CDR2 FQGNSA. The CDR3 loop reads CASSLQGSGNTIYF. The CDR3 nucleotides read TGTGCCAGCAGCCTACAGGGCTCTGGAAACACCATATATTTT. Drawing the rest from reference TRBV7-2 and TRBJ1-3, the complete variable domain is GAGVSQSPSNKVTEKGKDVELRCDPISGHTALYWYRQSLGQGLEFLIYFQGNSAPDKSGLPSDRFSAERTGGSVSTLTIQRTQQEDSAVYLCASSLQGSGNTIYFGEGSWLTVV.

In its sample, this clone was seen many times. The chain recombines TRBV5-1 with TRBJ2-2; no clear D. Trimming left V 3 bases short and J 0 bases short, with 12 bases between. Looked up from germline, CDR1 is SGHRS and CDR2 is YFSETQ. There are 16 residues in the CDR3. The CDR3 is CASSSRVGSNTGELFF. The CDR3 DNA follows: TGCGCCAGCAGCTCCCGAGTCGGTTCGAACACCGGGGAGCTGTTTTTT.

This sequence joins TRBV28 and TRBJ2-3, with 16 bases fitting TRBD2. The CDR3 is 17 amino acids. Germline V gene lookup returns CDR1 MDHEN and CDR2 SYDVKM. With 4 bases clipped from V and 1 base from J, the junction kept 2 bases outside the gene matches. The CDR3 DNA follows: TGTGCCAGCAGTTGGGGACTAGCGGGGGGGGGCACAGATACGCAGTATTTT. This sequence encodes CASSWGLAGGGTDTQYF.

This chain connects TRBV5-6 to TRBJ2-3, with D tentatively TRBD1 (5 bases). CDR1 is SGHDT, CDR2 YYEEEE, per germline. The CDR3 sequence is 14 residues long. The V gene lost 5 bases and the J gene lost 2 bases, with 12 bases spanning the gap. The CDR3 is CASRTDSSTDTQYF. CDR3 sequence (DNA): TGTGCCAGCAGGACTGACAGTTCCACAGATACGCAGTATTTT.

This rearrangement joins TRBV14 to TRBJ1-1, with D possibly being TRBD1 (5 bases). The germline V and J ends were trimmed by 0 bases and 4 bases, with 12 bases remaining between them. CDR3 size: 15 residues. Germline CDR1 and CDR2: SGHDN and FVKESK. The DNA of the CDR3 is TGTGCCAGCAGCCAAGATTTAGGCCAGGGCACTGAAGCTTTCTTT. This codes for CASSQDLGQGTEAFF.

The V gene is TRBV19, the J gene TRBJ1-5; 11 bases map to TRBD1. The ends lost 10 bases at V and 7 bases at J; junction bases unmatched: 18. Germline-derived CDR1 and CDR2 are LNHDA and SQIVND (reference sequence). The CDR3 is 17 amino acids. CDR3 loop: CATRINGQGALRQPQHF. The CDR3 bases are TGTGCCACCCGGATAAATGGACAGGGGGCCCTGAGGCAGCCCCAGCATTTT.

The CDR3 DNA reads TGTGCCAGCAGCGTAGGACAGAAGGGGGCTAACTATGGCTACACCTTC. This translates into CASSVGQKGANYGYTF. This sequence joins TRBV9 and TRBJ1-2; D is possibly TRBD1 (6 bases). The CDR3 runs to 16 residues. Germline CDR1 is SGDLS and CDR2 is YYNGEE. V lost 0 bases and J lost 0, with 12 bases in between.

In its sample, this clone was seen once. The J gene is TRBJ2-2, the V gene TRBV30, with D possibly being TRBD1 (5 bases). Germline loops: CDR1 GTSNPN, CDR2 SVGIG (reference sequence). This CDR3 spans 14 amino acids. The V gene lost 3 bases and the J gene lost 2 bases, with 10 bases spanning the gap. CDR3 sequence reads: CAWSLDSNTGELFF. The CDR3 region has the DNA TGTGCCTGGAGCCTCGACAGTAACACCGGGGAGCTGTTTTTT. Together with reference TRBV30 and TRBJ2-2, the CDR3 gives the full variable domain: SQTIHQWPATLVQPVGSPLSLECTVEGTSNPNLYWYRQAAGRGLQLLFYSVGIGQISSEVPQNLSASRPQDRQFILSSKKLLLSDSGFYLCAWSLDSNTGELFFGEGSRLTVL.

The chain recombines TRBV10-2 with TRBJ1-3, with TRBD1 matching over 9 bases. Germline values: CDR1 WSHSY, CDR2 SAAADI. J gave up 4 bases and V 6 bases, and 7 bases lay outside the gene matches. The CDR3 is 15 residues long. The CDR3 here is CASSSQGALGNTIYF. CDR3 in DNA: TGCGCCAGCAGCTCACAGGGGGCATTGGGAAACACCATATATTTT.

The chain is built from TRBV6-5 and TRBJ1-4; 9 bases align to TRBD1. The CDR3 consists of 12 residues. The germline V gene encodes CDR1 MNHEY and CDR2 SVGAGI. V was clipped by 5 bases and J by 10 bases; unmatched bases: 2. The CDR3 loop reads CASSRQGGKLFF. The CDR3 bases are TGTGCCAGCAGTCGACAGGGGGGAAAACTGTTTTTT.

The chain carries TRBV14 and TRBJ2-7; TRBD1 agrees at 7 bases. The CDR3 loop spans 17 amino acids. With V trimmed by 1 base and J by 0 bases, 9 bases remained unmatched. CDR1 is SGHDN, CDR2 FVKESK, per germline. This CDR3 is CASSQGNRGASSYEQYF. The CDR3 DNA is TGTGCCAGCAGCCAAGGAAACAGGGGCGCCAGCTCCTACGAGCAGTACTTC.

The chain is built from TRBV14 and TRBJ2-6; weak D call: TRBD1 (6 bases). CDR1 SGHDN and CDR2 FVKESK come from the germline V gene. Between the trimmed V and J ends, which lost 1 base and 4 bases, there was a span of 8 bases. This CDR3 has 15 amino acids. CDR3 loop: CASSQGGTGANVLTF. The DNA of the CDR3 is TGTGCCAGCAGCCAAGGGGGGACAGGGGCCAACGTCCTGACTTTC.

The chain links TRBV4-2 to TRBJ2-1; tentatively, D is TRBD1 (6 bases). Germline CDR1 LGHNA, CDR2 YNFKEQ. The V end was cut by 0 bases, the J end by 4 bases, with 13 bases between. The CDR3 sequence is 16 residues long. CDR3 region: CASSQEDDRLYNEQFF. CDR3 coding DNA: TGTGCCAGCAGCCAAGAAGACGACAGGCTTTACAATGAGCAGTTCTTC.